This T cell receptor (beta chain) is from a study of glioma-infiltrating T cells after dendritic cell vaccination. As to time point: after dendritic cell vaccination, including at tumor progression/relapse. Blood PBMC samples: pre-vaccination, two weeks post third vaccination, and at tumor progression. J gave up 0 bases and V 10 bases, and 8 bases lay outside the gene matches. The germline gives CDR1 LNHDA, CDR2 SQIVND (reference sequence). This CDR3 has 15 amino acids. Some clones are missing from TCRdb's copy, which holds only in-frame ones; the method was immunoSEQ multiplex PCR. The sample includes approximately 91,000 clones, roughly 77% of them seen just once.

Sequencing used blood, obtained after dendritic cell vaccination. The clonotype originates from a human donor with glioblastoma. The chain couples TRBV19 to TRBJ2-2, with TRBD1 identical over 7 bases. The CDR3 region is CATYPGTANTGELFF. CDR3 nucleotide sequence: TGTGCCACCTATCCCGGGACAGCGAACACCGGGGAGCTGTTTTTT.